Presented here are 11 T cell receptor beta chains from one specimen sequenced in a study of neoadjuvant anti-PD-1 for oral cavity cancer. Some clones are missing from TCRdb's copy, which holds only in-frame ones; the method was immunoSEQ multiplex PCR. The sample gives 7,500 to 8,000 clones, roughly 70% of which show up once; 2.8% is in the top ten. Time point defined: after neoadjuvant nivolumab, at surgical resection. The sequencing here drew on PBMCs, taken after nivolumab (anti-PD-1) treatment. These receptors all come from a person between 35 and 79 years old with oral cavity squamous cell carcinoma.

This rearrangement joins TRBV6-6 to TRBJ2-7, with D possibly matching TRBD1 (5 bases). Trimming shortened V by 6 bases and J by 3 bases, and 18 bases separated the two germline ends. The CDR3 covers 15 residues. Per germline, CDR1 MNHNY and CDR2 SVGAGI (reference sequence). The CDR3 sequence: CASSRETVSDYEQYF. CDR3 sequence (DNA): TGTGCCAGCAGCCGCGAGACAGTTTCTGACTACGAGCAGTACTTC.

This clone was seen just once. The CDR3 spells CSVATGGAADTQYF. The CDR3 DNA reads as TGCAGCGTTGCGACGGGCGGGGCGGCAGATACGCAGTATTTT. The genes are TRBV29-1 and TRBJ2-3, with D perhaps TRBD2 (6 bases). Germline values: CDR1 SQVTM, CDR2 ANQGSEA. V gave up 4 bases and J gave up 4 bases, with 15 bases separating them. There are 14 residues in the CDR3.

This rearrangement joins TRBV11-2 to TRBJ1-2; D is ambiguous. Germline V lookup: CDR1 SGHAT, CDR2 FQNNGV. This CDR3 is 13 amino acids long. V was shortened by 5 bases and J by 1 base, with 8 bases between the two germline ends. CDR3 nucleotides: TGTGCCAGCAGCCTCACAGTTAACTATGGCTACACCTTC. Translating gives CASSLTVNYGYTF.

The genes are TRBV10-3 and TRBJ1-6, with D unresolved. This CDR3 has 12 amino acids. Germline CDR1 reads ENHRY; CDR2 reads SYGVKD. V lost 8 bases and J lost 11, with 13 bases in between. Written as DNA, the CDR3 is TGTGCCATCCGGGCGAACGGGGCACCCCTCCACTTT. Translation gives CAIRANGAPLHF.

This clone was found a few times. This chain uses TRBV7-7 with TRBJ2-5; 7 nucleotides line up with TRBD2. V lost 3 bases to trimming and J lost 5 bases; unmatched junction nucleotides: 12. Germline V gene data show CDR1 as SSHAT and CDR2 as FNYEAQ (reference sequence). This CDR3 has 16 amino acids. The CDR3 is CASSLALAELGETQYF. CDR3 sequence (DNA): TGTGCCAGCAGCTTGGCGCTAGCGGAATTGGGGGAGACCCAGTACTTC. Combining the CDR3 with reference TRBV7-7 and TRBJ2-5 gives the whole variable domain GAGVSQSPRYKVTKRGQDVTLRCDPISSHATLYWYQQALGQGPEFLTYFNYEAQPDKSGLPSDRFSAERPEGSISTLTIQRTEQRDSAMYRCASSLALAELGETQYFGPGTRLLVL.

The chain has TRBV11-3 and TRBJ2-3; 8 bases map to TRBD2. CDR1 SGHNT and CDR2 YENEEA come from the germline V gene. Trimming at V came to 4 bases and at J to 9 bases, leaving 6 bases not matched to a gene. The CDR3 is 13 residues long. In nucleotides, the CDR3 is TGTGCCAGCAGCTCAGCCCGGGAGGGGACGCAGTATTTT. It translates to CASSSAREGTQYF.

The CDR3 nucleotides read TGTGCCAGCAGTAGTAACCCGGGGCAGCCCCAGCATTTT. Its translation is CASSSNPGQPQHF. V and J are TRBV6-6 and TRBJ1-5; D gene ambiguous. Germline V lookup: CDR1 MNHNY, CDR2 SVGAGI (reference sequence). This CDR3 has 13 amino acids. V dropped 5 bases and J dropped 7 bases, with 12 bases sitting between them.

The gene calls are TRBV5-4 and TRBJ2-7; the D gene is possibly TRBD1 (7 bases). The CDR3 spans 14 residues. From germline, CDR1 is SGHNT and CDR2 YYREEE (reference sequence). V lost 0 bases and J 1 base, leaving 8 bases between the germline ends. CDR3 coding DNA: TGTGCCAGCAGCTTGGCAGGGGGGTCCTACGAGCAGTACTTC. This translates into CASSLAGGSYEQYF.

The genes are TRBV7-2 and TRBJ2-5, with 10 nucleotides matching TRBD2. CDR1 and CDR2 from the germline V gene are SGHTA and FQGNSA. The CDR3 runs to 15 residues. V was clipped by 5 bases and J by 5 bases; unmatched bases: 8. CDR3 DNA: TGTGCCAGCAGCCCTCAGCGGGGGGGGCAGGAGACCCAGTACTTC. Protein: CASSPQRGGQETQYF.

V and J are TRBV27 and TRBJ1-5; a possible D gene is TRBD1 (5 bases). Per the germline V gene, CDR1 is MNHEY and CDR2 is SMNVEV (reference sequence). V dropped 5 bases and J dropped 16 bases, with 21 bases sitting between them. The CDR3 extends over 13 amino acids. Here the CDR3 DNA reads TGTGCCAGCAGTCATTTTAAGGGGCCGCTAATCCATTTT. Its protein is CASSHFKGPLIHF.

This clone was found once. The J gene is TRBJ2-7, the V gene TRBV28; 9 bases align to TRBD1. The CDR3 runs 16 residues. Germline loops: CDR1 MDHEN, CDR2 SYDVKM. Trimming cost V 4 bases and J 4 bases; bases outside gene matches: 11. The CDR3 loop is CASSSYSGTGSYEQYF. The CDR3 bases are TGTGCCAGCAGTTCCTACTCCGGGACAGGGTCTTACGAGCAGTACTTC. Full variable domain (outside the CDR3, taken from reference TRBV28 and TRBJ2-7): DVKVTQSSRYLVKRTGEKVFLECVQDMDHENMFWYRQDPGLGLRLIYFSYDVKMKEKGDIPEGYSVSREKKERFSLILESASTNQTSMYLCASSSYSGTGSYEQYFGPGTRLTVT.